The T cell receptor beta chain under discussion was sequenced for a study of T cell clones after liver transplantation. General study results and limits: Compared with third party-reactive sequences, donor-reactive ones declined more, independent of withdrawal success.

CDR3 size: 15 residues. Trimming pared 5 bases from V and 5 bases from J, leaving 18 bases between. The protocol was immunoSEQ multiplex PCR, while the TCRdb copy is restricted to in-frame clones and leaves out a portion. Of approximately 3,000 clones listed, 20% to 25% were seen once; the top ten hold around a sixth. Concerning this clone itself: The antigen remains undetermined.

Sequencing of dividing CFSE-low cells from the MLR defined alloreactive TCRbeta sequences. The receptor was derived from a human patient who received a liver transplant. The graft donor may have given rise to some T cells. The sample comprised CD4+ T cells from PBMCs cultured with third-party cells. The chain joins TRBV7-1 to TRBJ2-5; no definite D call. TRBV7-1 is treated as an ORF (open reading frame) with a function not yet certain. The CDR3 DNA follows: TGTGCCAGCAGCCCCCTGAGCAGTCCGCGGGAGACCCAGTACTTC. It is translated as CASSPLSSPRETQYF.